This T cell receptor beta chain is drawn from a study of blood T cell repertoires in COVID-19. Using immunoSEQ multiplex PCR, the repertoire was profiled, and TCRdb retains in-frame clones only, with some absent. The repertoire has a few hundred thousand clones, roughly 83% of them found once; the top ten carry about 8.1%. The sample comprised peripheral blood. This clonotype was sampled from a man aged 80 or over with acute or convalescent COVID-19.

The CDR3, as DNA: TGTGCCAGCAGCTTAGGAGGGCCGGAGACCCAGTACTTC. As protein: CASSLGGPETQYF. The genes are TRBV7-8 and TRBJ2-5, with D perhaps TRBD2 (5 bases). This CDR3 region has 13 residues. V shed 1 base and J shed 5 bases, with 8 bases lying between them. From germline, CDR1 is SGHVS and CDR2 FQNEAQ.